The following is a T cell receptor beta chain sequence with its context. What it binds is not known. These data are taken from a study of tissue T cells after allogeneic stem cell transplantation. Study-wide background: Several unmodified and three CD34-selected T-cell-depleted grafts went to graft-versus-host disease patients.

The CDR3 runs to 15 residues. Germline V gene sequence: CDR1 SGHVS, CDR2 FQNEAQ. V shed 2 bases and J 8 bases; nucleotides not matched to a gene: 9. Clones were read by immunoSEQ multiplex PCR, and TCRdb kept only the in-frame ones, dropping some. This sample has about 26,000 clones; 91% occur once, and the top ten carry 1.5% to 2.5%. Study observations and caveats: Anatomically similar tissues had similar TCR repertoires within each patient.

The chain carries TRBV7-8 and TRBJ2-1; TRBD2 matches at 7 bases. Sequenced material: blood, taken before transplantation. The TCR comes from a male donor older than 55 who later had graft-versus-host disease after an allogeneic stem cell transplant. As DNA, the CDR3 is TGTGCCAGCAGCTTAAGACTAGCATCCCTTCATGAGCAGTTCTTC. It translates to CASSLRLASLHEQFF.